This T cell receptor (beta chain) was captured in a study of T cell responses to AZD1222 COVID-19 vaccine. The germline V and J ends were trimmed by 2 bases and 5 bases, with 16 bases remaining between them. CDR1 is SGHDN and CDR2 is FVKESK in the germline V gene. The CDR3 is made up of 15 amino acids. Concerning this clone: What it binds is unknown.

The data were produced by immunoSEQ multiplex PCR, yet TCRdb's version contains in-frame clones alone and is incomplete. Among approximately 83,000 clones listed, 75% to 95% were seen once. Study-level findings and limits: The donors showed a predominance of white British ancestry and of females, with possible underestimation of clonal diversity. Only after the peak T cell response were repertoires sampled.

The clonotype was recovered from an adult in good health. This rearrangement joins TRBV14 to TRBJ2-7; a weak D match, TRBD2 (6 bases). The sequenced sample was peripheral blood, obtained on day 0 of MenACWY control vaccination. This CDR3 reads CASSQWSGGSDEQYF. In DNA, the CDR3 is TGTGCCAGCAGCCAATGGTCCGGGGGTTCCGACGAGCAGTACTTC.